This TCR beta chain was captured in a study of blood T cell repertoires in COVID-19. Study-level background: COVID-19 samples, acute and convalescent, were from the United States, Italy and Spain. Sample material is recorded as cDNA or gDNA derived from T cells, B-cell-depleted T cells, or PBMCs.

This CDR3 has 13 residues. Germline V CDR1 and CDR2: LNHDA, SQIVND (reference sequence). V lost 0 bases, J lost 7 bases, and 9 bases lay in between. The Seattle patients, enrolled during active infection, were followed longitudinally. Authors' methods: Reference gene primers were amplified, and this amplification served to estimate nucleated cell counts. The data were produced by immunoSEQ multiplex PCR, yet TCRdb's version contains in-frame clones alone and is incomplete. The D gene and trimming were derived from the DNA, and the V and J assignments and clone size from that table. Of over 400,000 clones listed, about 89% are singletons.

This TCR was recovered from a woman between 45 and 60 years old with COVID-19, enrolled during active disease. Sample: peripheral blood. The chain has TRBV19 and TRBJ1-1; D remains ambiguous. CDR3 amino acids: CASSIDRGLEAFF. In DNA form, the CDR3 reads TGTGCCAGTAGTATAGACCGCGGACTTGAAGCTTTCTTT.